This T cell receptor (beta chain) comes out of a study of cytomegalovirus exposure and HLA in healthy donors. Points from the study as a whole: Near-uniform donor sequencing depth was presumed by presence/absence analyses. Later analysis revealed greater clonal expansion in HLA-associated TCR beta chains than in equally common others.

Donors were ostensibly healthy at sampling, although undocumented immune exposures were probable. Germline V gene sequence: CDR1 SGHAT, CDR2 FQNNGV. The CDR3 has 13 residues. V shed 1 base and J shed 5 bases, with 8 bases lying between them. This clone occurred a few times. Its specificity is unknown. Use of 60 Vbeta and 13 Jbeta primers characterized the PCR. Method: immunoSEQ multiplex PCR; TCRdb's copy keeps in-frame clones and lacks some. This table has about 160,000 clones, approximately 80% appearing once. J is TRBJ1-2 and V is TRBV11-2; D not resolved. The source is a man aged 25 to 40 in good health and CMV-seronegative. The specimen was PBMCs. In DNA, the CDR3 is TGTGCCAGCAGCTTAGGACTGGAGTATGGCTACACCTTC. It translates to CASSLGLEYGYTF. The entire variable domain, with the rest obtained from reference TRBV11-2 and TRBJ1-2, is as follows: EAGVAQSPRYKIIEKRQSVAFWCNPISGHATLYWYQQILGQGPKLLIQFQNNGVVDDSQLPKDRFSAERLKGVDSTLKIQPAKLEDSAVYLCASSLGLEYGYTFGSGTRLTVV.